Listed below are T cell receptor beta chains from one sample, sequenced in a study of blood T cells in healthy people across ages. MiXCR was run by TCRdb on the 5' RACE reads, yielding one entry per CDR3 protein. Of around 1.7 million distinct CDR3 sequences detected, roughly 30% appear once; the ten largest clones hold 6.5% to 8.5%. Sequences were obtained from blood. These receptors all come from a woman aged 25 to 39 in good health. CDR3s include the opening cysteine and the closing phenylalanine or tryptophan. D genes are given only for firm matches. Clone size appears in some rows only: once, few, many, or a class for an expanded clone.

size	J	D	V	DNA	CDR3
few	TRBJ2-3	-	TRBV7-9	TGTGCCAGCAGCTTACAGGCTGGAGATACGCAGTATTTT	CASSLQAGDTQYF
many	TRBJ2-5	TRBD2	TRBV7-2	TGTGCCAGCAGCTTCGGCGGGGGGGTCCAAGAGACCCAGTACTTC	CASSFGGGVQETQYF
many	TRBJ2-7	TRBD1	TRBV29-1	TGCAGCGTTGAAGAAGACAGGGTCCACGAGCAGTACTTC	CSVEEDRVHEQYF
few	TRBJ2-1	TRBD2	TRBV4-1	TGCGCCAGCAGCCAAGATTGGTCACTAGCGGACCTCAATGAGCAGTTCTTC	CASSQDWSLADLNEQFF
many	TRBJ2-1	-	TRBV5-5	TGTGCCAGCAGCTTGGAGGGGGTAACCTACAATGAGCAGTTCTTC	CASSLEGVTYNEQFF
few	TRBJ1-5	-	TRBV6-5	TGTGCCAGCAGTTACTCCCAAAATCAGCCCCAGCATTTT	CASSYSQNQPQHF
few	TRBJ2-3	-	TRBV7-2	TGTGCCAGCAGCAGAGAGGGACTGCGCACAGATACGCAGTATTTT	CASSREGLRTDTQYF
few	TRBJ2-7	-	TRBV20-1	TGCAGTGCTAGAGCGGACAGCGCCTCCTACGAGCAGTACTTC	CSARADSASYEQYF
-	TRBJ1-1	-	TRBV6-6	TGTGCCAGCAGTTACGCGGCCCTCTTTAACACTGAAGCTTTCTTT	CASSYAALFNTEAFF
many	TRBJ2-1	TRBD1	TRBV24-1	TGTGCCACCAGTGAGGGGGGACAGGGGAGATACAATGAGCAGTTCTTC	CATSEGGQGRYNEQFF
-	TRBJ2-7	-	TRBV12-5	TGTGCTAGTGGCCTACCTGACAGCGCCTACGAGCAGTACTTC	CASGLPDSAYEQYF
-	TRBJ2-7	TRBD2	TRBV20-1	TGCAGTGCTATGGGACTAGCGGGGGACTACGAGCACTACTTC	CSAMGLAGDYEHYF
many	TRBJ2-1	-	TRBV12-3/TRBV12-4	TGTGCCAGCAGTCGCGGGGTCCAATCCGAGCAGTTCTTC	CASSRGVQSEQFF
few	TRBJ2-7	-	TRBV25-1	TGTGCCGGCAGTGAATGGGACGAGCAGTACTTC	CAGSEWDEQYF
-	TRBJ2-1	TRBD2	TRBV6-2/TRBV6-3	TGTGCCGGCAGAGCTAGCGGGAGGGCCTCCAATGAGCAGTTCTTC	CAGRASGRASNEQFF
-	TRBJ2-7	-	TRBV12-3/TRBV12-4	TGTGCCAGCAGTACCACGGGACTCCTCAACGAGCAGTACTTC	CASSTTGLLNEQYF
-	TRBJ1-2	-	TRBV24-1	TGTGCCGAATGCTATGGCTACACCTTC	CAECYGYTF
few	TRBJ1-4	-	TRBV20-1	TGCAGTGCTAGGAAGGCAGCTAATGAAAAACTGTTTTTT	CSARKAANEKLFF
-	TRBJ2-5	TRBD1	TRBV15	TGTGCCACCAGCAGACGGGACAGGGCTTCTGAGACCCAGTACTTC	CATSRRDRASETQYF
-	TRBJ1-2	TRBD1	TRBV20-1	TGCAGTGCCCCGGGACAGGGTGTCTATGGCTACACCTTC	CSAPGQGVYGYTF
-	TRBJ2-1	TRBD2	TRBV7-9	TGTGCCAGCAAGGGAGGGACGGGGGTATTCTCCTACAATGAGCAGTTCTTC	CASKGGTGVFSYNEQFF
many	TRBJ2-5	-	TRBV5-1	TGCGCCAGTTCCGGATGGGAGACCCAGTACTTC	CASSGWETQYF
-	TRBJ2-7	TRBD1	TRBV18	TGTGCCAGCCCACCAGGGACAGGGGCCTACGAGCAGTACTTC	CASPPGTGAYEQYF
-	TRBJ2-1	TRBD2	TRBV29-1	TGCAGCGTTGATGCGGGAGGGCCCAACAATGAGCAGTTCTTC	CSVDAGGPNNEQFF
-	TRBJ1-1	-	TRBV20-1	TGCAGTGCTGAATCGTTCACTGAAGCTTTCTTT	CSAESFTEAFF
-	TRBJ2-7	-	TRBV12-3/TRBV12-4	TGTACCAGCAGTCCGTCCTACTTAGCCTACGAGCAGTACTTC	CTSSPSYLAYEQYF
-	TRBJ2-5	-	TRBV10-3	TGTGCCATCTCTGGTAGGGCCCAAGAGACCCGGTACTTC	CAISGRAQETRYF
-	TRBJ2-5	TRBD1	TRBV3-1	TGTGCCAGCAGTCTAGGTTCCGGGACAGGGATTTTAGAGACCCAGTACTTC	CASSLGSGTGILETQYF
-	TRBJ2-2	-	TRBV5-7	TGTGCCAGCACTTTACTCCCGGGGGACGCCGGGGAGCTGTTTTTT	CASTLLPGDAGELFF
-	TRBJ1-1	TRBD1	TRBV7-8	TGTGCCAGCAGCACCGGACAGGGGATCACTGAAGCTTTCTTT	CASSTGQGITEAFF
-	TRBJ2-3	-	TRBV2	TGTGCCAGCACTACGTCGGGACTCAGAATGGGAGATACGCAGTATTTT	CASTTSGLRMGDTQYF
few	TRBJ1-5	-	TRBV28	TGTGCCAGCAGTTATCCTGACAGCCAGAATCAGCCCCAGCATTTT	CASSYPDSQNQPQHF
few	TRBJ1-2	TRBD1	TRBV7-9	TGTGCCAGCAGCTTTCCGACAGGGCGGTCAGGCTACACCTTC	CASSFPTGRSGYTF
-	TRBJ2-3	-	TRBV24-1	TGTGCCACCAGTGCCACGCTTGCCGGGGCAGCCCTCGAAGATACGCAGTATTTT	CATSATLAGAALEDTQYF
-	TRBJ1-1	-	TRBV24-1	TGTGCCACCAGGACGGACACTGAAGCTTTCTTT	CATRTDTEAFF
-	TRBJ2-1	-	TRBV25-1	TGTGCCAGCAGGTCCCAGGGGGGATACGACAATGAGCAGTTCTTC	CASRSQGGYDNEQFF
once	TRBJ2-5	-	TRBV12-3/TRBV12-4	TGTGCCAGCAGTGGAGCAGATCAAATTGGGGAGCAGTACTTC	CASSGADQIGEQYF
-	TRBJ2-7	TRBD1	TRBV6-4	TGTGCCAGCAGTGAAAAGGAGGGACAGGGACTCTACGAGCAGTACTTC	CASSEKEGQGLYEQYF
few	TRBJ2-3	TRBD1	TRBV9	TGTGCCAGCAGCGTATACGGGACAGGGGATTTGGGGGCTACAGATACGCAGTATTTT	CASSVYGTGDLGATDTQYF
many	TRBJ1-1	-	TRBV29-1	TGCAGCGTCGAAGGGCAGGGCACTGAAGCTTTCTTT	CSVEGQGTEAFF
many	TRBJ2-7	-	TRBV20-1	TGCAGTGCTAAGGACAGCTTTACCTACGAGCAGTACTTC	CSAKDSFTYEQYF
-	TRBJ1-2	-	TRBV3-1	TGTGCCAGCAGCCAAACAAAGAACTATGGCTACACCTTC	CASSQTKNYGYTF
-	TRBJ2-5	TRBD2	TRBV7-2	TGTGCCAGCAGCCCCAGACTAGCGTCCCAAGAGACCCAGTACTTC	CASSPRLASQETQYF
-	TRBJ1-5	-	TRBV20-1	TGCAGTGCTAGAGATAATAACCTTAGCAATCAGCCCCAGCATTTT	CSARDNNLSNQPQHF
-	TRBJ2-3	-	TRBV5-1	TGCGCCAGCAGCTCTCTAGGGTCCAGAGATACGCAGTATTTT	CASSSLGSRDTQYF
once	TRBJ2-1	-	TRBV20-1	TGCAGTGCTAGAGTCCTTTACGGTGGGGTGGGGGGAGGCAATGAGCAGTTCTTC	CSARVLYGGVGGGNEQFF
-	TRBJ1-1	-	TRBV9	TGTGCCAGCAGCGTAGATATGAACGCTGAAGCTTTCTTT	CASSVDMNAEAFF
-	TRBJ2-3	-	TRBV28	TGTGCCAGCAGGTCGGGCGGAGGACCCAAGTCGCAGTATTTT	CASRSGGGPKSQYF
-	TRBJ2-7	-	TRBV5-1	TGCGCCAGCAGCTTCGATCCGGGAGAGGCTTACGAGCAGTACTTC	CASSFDPGEAYEQYF
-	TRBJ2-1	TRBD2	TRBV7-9	TGTGCCAGCAGTCCGGCGGGAGACAATGAGCAGTTCTTC	CASSPAGDNEQFF
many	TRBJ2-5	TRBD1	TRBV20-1	TGCAGTGCCCGGACAGGGTTCCAAGAGACCCAGTACTTC	CSARTGFQETQYF
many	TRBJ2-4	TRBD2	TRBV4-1	TGCGCCAGCAGCCAGGGGACTAGCGGGGGTCATACCATTCAGTACTTC	CASSQGTSGGHTIQYF
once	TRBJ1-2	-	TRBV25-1	TGTGCCAGCAGGGATAAGACTGTCCTTGGCTACACCTTC	CASRDKTVLGYTF
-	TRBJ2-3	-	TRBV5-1	TGCGCCAGCAGCACACGGGCATGGACAGATACGCAGTATTTT	CASSTRAWTDTQYF
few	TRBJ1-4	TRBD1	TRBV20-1	TGCAGTGCTAGACAGGGGGCTGGCGAAAAACTGTTTTTT	CSARQGAGEKLFF
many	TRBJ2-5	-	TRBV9	TGTGCCAGCAGCGGCGCCGGACAGACCCAAGAGACCCAGTACTTC	CASSGAGQTQETQYF
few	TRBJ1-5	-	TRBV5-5	TGTGCCAGCAGCTATGACACCAATCAGCCCCAGCATTTT	CASSYDTNQPQHF
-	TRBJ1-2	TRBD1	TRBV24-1	TGTGCCACCAGTGACCCAGGACAGGGAGACTATGGCTACGCCTTC	CATSDPGQGDYGYAF
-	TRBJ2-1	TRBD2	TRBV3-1	TGTGCCAGCAGCCAATCCCTAGCGGGGAGAATCGATGAGCAGTTCTTC	CASSQSLAGRIDEQFF